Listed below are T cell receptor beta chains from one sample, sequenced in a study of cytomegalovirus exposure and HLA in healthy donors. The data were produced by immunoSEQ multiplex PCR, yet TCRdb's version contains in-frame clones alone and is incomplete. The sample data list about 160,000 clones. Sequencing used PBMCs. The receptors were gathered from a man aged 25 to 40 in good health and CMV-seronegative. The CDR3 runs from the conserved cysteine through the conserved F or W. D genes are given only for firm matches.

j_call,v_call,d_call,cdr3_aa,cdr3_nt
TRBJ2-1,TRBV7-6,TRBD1,CASSRQGSSYNEQFF,TGTGCCAGCAGCCGACAGGGAAGCTCCTACAATGAGCAGTTCTTC
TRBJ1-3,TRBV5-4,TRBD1,CASSDDRVRSGNTIYF,TGTGCCAGCAGCGATGACAGGGTACGCTCTGGAAACACCATATATTTT
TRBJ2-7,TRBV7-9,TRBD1,CASSSPQGARYEQYF,TGTGCCAGCAGCTCCCCCCAGGGGGCGAGGTACGAGCAGTACTTC
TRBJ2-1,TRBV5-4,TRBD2,CASTPGLASYNEQFF,TGTGCCAGCACTCCCGGACTAGCCAGCTACAATGAGCAGTTCTTC
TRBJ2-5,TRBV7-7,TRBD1,CASSLSPGGETQYF,TGTGCCAGCAGCTTAAGCCCAGGGGGAGAGACCCAGTACTTC
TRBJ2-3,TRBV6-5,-,CASSPFPSTDTQYF,TGTGCCAGCAGCCCGTTCCCTAGCACAGATACGCAGTATTTT
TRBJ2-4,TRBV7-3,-,CASSQSTGNIQYF,TGTGCCAGCAGCCAAAGCACAGGAAACATTCAGTACTTC
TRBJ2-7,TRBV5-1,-,CASSNSGSSYEQYF,TGCGCCAGCAGCAATTCAGGGTCCTCCTACGAGCAGTACTTC
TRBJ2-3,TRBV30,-,CAWSASGHFTDTQYF,TGTGCCTGGAGTGCCTCCGGACATTTCACAGATACGCAGTATTTT
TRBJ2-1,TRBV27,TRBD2,CASSFSWAGVLNEQFF,TGTGCCAGCAGTTTCTCCTGGGCGGGAGTCTTGAATGAGCAGTTCTTC
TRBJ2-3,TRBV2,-,CASSELGRDTDTQYF,TGTGCCAGCAGTGAACTGGGCAGGGACACAGATACGCAGTATTTT
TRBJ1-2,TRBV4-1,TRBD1,CASSRRTGGYTF,TGCGCCAGCAGCCGAAGGACAGGCGGCTACACCTTC
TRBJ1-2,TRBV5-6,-,CASSLGARGIANYGYTF,TGTGCCAGCAGCCTGGGAGCGCGGGGGATAGCTAACTATGGCTACACCTTC
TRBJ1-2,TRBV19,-,CASTRGSNYGYTF,TGTGCCAGTACGCGAGGGTCTAACTATGGCTACACCTTC
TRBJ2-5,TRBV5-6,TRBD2,CASSSPETSGYQETQYF,TGTGCCAGCAGCAGCCCCGAGACTAGCGGGTACCAAGAGACCCAGTACTTC
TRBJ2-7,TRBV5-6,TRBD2,CASSLAGTSYEQYF,TGTGCCAGCAGCTTGGCAGGGACTAGCTACGAGCAGTACTTC
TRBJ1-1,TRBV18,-,CASSHRDLNTEAFF,TGTGCCAGCTCTCACAGGGATTTGAACACTGAAGCTTTCTTT
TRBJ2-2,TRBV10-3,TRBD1,CAIRKDRVKTGELFF,TGTGCCATCAGGAAGGACAGGGTAAAAACCGGGGAGCTGTTTTTT
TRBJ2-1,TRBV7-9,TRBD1,CASSPGQGTYNEQFF,TGTGCCAGCAGCCCCGGACAGGGGACCTACAATGAGCAGTTCTTC
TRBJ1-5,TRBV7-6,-,CASSPRPGGGQPQHF,TGTGCCAGCAGCCCCCGTCCGGGGGGAGGTCAGCCCCAGCATTTT
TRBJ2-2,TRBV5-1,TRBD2,CASSLAVSGRGTGELFF,TGCGCCAGCAGCTTGGCCGTTAGCGGGAGGGGCACCGGGGAGCTGTTTTTT
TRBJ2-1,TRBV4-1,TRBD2,CASSPTSGSGHEQFF,TGCGCCAGCAGCCCTACTAGCGGGTCAGGCCATGAGCAGTTCTTC
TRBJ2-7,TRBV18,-,CASSPRRTKGLVDEQYF,TGTGCCAGCTCACCCCGACGTACTAAGGGACTCGTAGACGAGCAGTACTTC
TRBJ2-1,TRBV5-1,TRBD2,CASSSGLAGYNEQFF,TGCGCCAGCAGCTCGGGACTAGCGGGTTACAATGAGCAGTTCTTC
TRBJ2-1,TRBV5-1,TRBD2,CASSFGLAGGGEQFF,TGCGCCAGCAGCTTTGGACTAGCGGGAGGAGGTGAGCAGTTCTTC
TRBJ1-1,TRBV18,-,CASTTISTELTEAFF,TGTGCCAGCACAACAATTTCGACAGAACTTACTGAAGCTTTCTTT
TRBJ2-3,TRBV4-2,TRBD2,CASSQPGLAEPLHF,TGTGCCAGCAGCCAGCCAGGACTAGCGGAACCGCTCCATTTT
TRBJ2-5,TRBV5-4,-,CASSLGLSGETQYF,TGTGCCAGCAGCTTAGGCCTCAGCGGAGAGACCCAGTACTTC
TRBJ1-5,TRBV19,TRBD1,CASSIMRQGRQPQHF,TGTGCCAGTAGTATAATGCGACAGGGCCGCCAGCCCCAGCATTTT
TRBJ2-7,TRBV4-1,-,CASGLGLSYEQYF,TGCGCCAGCGGGCTAGGACTTTCCTACGAGCAGTACTTC
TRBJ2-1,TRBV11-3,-,CASSLDEGNYNEQFF,TGTGCCAGCAGCTTAGATGAGGGCAACTACAATGAGCAGTTCTTC
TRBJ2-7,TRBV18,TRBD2,CASSQGGPEQYF,TGTGCCAGCTCGCAGGGAGGGCCCGAGCAGTACTTC
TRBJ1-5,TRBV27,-,CASRTMAGQRNQPQHF,TGTGCCAGCAGGACCATGGCCGGACAGCGAAATCAGCCCCAGCATTTT
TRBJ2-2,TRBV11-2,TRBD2,CASSWAGGDTGELFF,TGTGCCAGCAGCTGGGCGGGAGGTGACACCGGGGAGCTGTTTTTT
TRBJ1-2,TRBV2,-,CASTENYGYTF,TGTGCCAGTACTGAGAACTATGGCTACACCTTC
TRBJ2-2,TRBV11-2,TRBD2,CASSPRTSGRAGELFF,TGTGCCAGCAGCCCTCGGACTAGCGGGAGGGCCGGGGAGCTGTTTTTT
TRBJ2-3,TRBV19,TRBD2,CASSRGGLAGASTDTQYF,TGTGCCAGTAGTAGGGGAGGACTAGCGGGAGCTAGCACAGATACGCAGTATTTT
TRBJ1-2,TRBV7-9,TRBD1,CASSSTGQGRPTNYGYTF,TGTGCCAGCAGCTCTACAGGACAGGGGCGGCCCACTAACTATGGCTACACCTTC
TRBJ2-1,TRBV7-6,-,CASSLRDTSSHEQFF,TGTGCCAGCAGCTTAAGGGACACCTCATCCCATGAGCAGTTCTTC
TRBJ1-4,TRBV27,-,CASSWSRWQGIEKLFF,TGTGCCAGCAGTTGGTCCCGGTGGCAGGGTATTGAAAAACTGTTTTTT
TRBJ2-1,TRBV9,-,CASSVEANEQFF,TGTGCCAGCAGCGTAGAAGCGAATGAGCAGTTCTTC
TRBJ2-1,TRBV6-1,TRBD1,CASSDFRGTRGEQFF,TGTGCCAGCAGTGATTTCAGAGGCACCAGGGGGGAGCAGTTCTTC